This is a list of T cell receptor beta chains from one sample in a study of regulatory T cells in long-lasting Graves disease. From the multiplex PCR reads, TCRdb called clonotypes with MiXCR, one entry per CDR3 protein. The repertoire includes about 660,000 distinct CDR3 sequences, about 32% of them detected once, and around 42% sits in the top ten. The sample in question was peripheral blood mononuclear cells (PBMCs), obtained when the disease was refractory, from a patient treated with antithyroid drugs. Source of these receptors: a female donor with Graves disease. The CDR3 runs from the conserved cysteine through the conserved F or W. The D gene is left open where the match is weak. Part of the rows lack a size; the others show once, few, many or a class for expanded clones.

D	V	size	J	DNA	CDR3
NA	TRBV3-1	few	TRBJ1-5	TGTGCCAGCAGCCAAGTGGCAGGGAGGCAGCCCCAGCATTTT	CASSQVAGRQPQHF
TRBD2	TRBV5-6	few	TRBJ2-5	TGTGCCAGCAGGGGACTAGCGGACCAGACCCAGTACTTC	CASRGLADQTQYF
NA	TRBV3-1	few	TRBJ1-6	TGTGCCAGCAGCCAAGATCGAAGGGAGACACCCCTCCACTTT	CASSQDRRETPLHF
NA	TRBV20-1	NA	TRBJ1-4	TGCAGTGTACCCCGGGGGTCGCCTAATGAAAAACTGTTTTTT	CSVPRGSPNEKLFF
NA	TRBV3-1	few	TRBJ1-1	TGTGCCAGCAGCCAAGAGGCATTCCGGAACACTGAAGCTTTCTTT	CASSQEAFRNTEAFF
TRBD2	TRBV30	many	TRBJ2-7	TGTGCTGGGACTAGCGGGATCTCTTACGAGCAGTACTTC	CAGTSGISYEQYF
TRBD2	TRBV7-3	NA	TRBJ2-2	TGTGCCAGCAGCATGGGACTAGCGGGAGTGAGGACCGGGGAGCTGTTTTTT	CASSMGLAGVRTGELFF
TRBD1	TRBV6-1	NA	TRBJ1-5	TGTGCCACAGGACAGGGCGATCCCCAGCATTTT	CATGQGDPQHF
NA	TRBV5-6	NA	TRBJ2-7	TGTGCCAGCAGCTTGGGTCCAGACAGCACCTACGAGCAGTACTTC	CASSLGPDSTYEQYF
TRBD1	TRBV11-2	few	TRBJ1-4	TGTGCCAGCAGCCAGGGGGCCCGTCCGGCAACTAATGAAAAACTGTTTTTT	CASSQGARPATNEKLFF
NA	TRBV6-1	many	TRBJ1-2	TGTGCCAGCAGGGCGACAGTCTTTGGCTATGGCTACACCTTC	CASRATVFGYGYTF
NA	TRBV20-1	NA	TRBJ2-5	TGCAGTGCTAGCCGGGCCGCCCCCCAAGAGACCCAGTACTTC	CSASRAAPQETQYF
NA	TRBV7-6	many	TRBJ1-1	TGTGCCAGCAGTTCCCCGGGACGGAACACTGAAGCTTTCTTT	CASSSPGRNTEAFF
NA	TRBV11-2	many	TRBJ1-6	TGTGCCAGCAGGCGCTTTACACCGAATTCACCCCTCCACTTT	CASRRFTPNSPLHF
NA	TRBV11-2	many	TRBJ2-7	TGTGCCAGCAGTCGTTCGGGTGGATCCTACGAGCAGTACTTC	CASSRSGGSYEQYF
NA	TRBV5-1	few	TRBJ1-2	TGCGCCAGCAGCTTGTCTCAGAAAGGGACCACGGGCTACACCTTC	CASSLSQKGTTGYTF
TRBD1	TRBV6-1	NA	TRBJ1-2	TGTGCCAGCAGGACCCGGACAGGGAATGGCTACACCTTC	CASRTRTGNGYTF
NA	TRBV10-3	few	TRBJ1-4	TGTGCCATCAGGGGACTTAATGAAAAACTGTTTTTT	CAIRGLNEKLFF
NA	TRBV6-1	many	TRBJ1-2	TGTGCCAGCAGTCCCAGTTGGGGTGGCTACACCTTC	CASSPSWGGYTF
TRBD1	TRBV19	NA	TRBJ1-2	TGTGCCAGTACCCTACCTGGACAGGGATATGGCTACACCTTC	CASTLPGQGYGYTF
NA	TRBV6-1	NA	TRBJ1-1	TGTGCCTGCCTGAGGGTCCCGGGGACTGAAGCTTTCTTT	CACLRVPGTEAFF
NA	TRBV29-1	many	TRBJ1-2	TGCAGCGCTGAGGAGGTGAACTATGGCTACACCTTC	CSAEEVNYGYTF
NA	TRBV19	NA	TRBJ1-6	TGTGCCAGTAGCGACACCATCGACAGGCCTTATAATTCACCCCTCCACTTT	CASSDTIDRPYNSPLHF
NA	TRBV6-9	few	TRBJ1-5	TGTGCCAGCAGTTACCAAGACAATCAGCCCCAGCATTTT	CASSYQDNQPQHF
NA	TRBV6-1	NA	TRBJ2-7	TGTGCCAGCAGGGTCACGTCGGGCGAGCAGTACTTC	CASRVTSGEQYF
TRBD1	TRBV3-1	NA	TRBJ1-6	TGTGCCAGCAGCCCCGGGACAGCGGGCTATAATTCACCCCTCCACTTT	CASSPGTAGYNSPLHF
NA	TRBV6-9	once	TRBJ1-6	TGTGCCAGCAGTTGGGGGAGAGATTCACCCCTCCACTTT	CASSWGRDSPLHF
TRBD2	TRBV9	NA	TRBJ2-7	TGTGCCAGCAGCGTAGGCGGGAGCTTAGCCGAGCAGTACTTC	CASSVGGSLAEQYF
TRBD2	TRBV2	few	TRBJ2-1	TGTGCCAGCGGGGGGACTAGCGGGAACAATGAGCAGTTCTTC	CASGGTSGNNEQFF
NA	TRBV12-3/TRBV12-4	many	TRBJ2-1	TGTGCCAGCAGTGACGGGATGCCAGGTGGTGAGCAGTTCTTC	CASSDGMPGGEQFF
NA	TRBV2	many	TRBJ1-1	TGTGCCAGCAGTGAGACCCGGGGCCTGAACACTGAAGCTTTCTTT	CASSETRGLNTEAFF
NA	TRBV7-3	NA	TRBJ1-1	TGTGCCAGCAGTTTACAAAGTACCCACACTGAAGCTTTCTTT	CASSLQSTHTEAFF
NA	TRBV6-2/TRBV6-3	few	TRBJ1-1	TGTGCCAGCAGTTACGGCCAGGGCGTCTCTGAAGCTTTCTTT	CASSYGQGVSEAFF
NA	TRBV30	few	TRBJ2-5	TGTGCCTGGAGTGGCCCGGACTATAAGGAGACCCAGTACTTC	CAWSGPDYKETQYF
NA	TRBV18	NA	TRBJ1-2	TGTGCCAGCTCACCTCTAAGTGGGGCAGATTCATATGGCTACACCTTC	CASSPLSGADSYGYTF
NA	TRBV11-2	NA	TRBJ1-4	TGTGCCAGCAGCTTAGGTCATTCCAGGGTTGCAACTAATGAAAAACTGTTTTTT	CASSLGHSRVATNEKLFF
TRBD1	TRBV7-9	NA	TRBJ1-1	TGTGCCAGCAGCCCGACAGGGGTCGAAGCTTTCTTT	CASSPTGVEAFF
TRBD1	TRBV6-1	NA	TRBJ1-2	TGTGCCAGCAGACAACAGGGGGTATATGGCTACACCTTC	CASRQQGVYGYTF
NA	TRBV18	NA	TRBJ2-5	TGTGCCAGCTCACCGGAAAGGGAGACCCAGTACTTC	CASSPERETQYF
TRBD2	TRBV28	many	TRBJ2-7	TGTGCCAGCAGCCTTAACAAGCGGGAGGGCCGGTACGAGCAGTACTTC	CASSLNKREGRYEQYF
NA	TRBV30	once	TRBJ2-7	TGTGCCTGGAGTCCCCCCTGGCGAGCCGGCGAGCAGTACTTC	CAWSPPWRAGEQYF
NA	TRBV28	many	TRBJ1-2	TGTGCCAGCAGTTTCCGAGGGTCGAATGGCTACACCTTC	CASSFRGSNGYTF
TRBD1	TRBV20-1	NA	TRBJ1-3	TGCAGTGCGAACCCAGGGGGCGGAAACACCATATATTTT	CSANPGGGNTIYF
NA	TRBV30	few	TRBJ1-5	TGTGCCTGGACGGCCGGCCCCAATCAGCCCCAGCATTTT	CAWTAGPNQPQHF
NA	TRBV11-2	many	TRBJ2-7	TGTGCCAGCAGCTCACCCAGGGGCCTTAGCGTCTCCTACGAGCAGTACTTC	CASSSPRGLSVSYEQYF
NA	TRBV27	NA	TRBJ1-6	TGTGCCAGCAGTTTACCGAAAAATTCACCCCTCCACTTT	CASSLPKNSPLHF
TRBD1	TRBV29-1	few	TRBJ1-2	TGCAGCGTCAAGACAGGGGGCTATGGCTACACCTTC	CSVKTGGYGYTF
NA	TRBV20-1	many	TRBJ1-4	TGCAGTGCTAGGGGATGGACTAATGAAAAACTGTTTTTT	CSARGWTNEKLFF
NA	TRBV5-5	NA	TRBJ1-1	TGCGCCAGCAGCCATAAGGACAGGAACACTGAAGCTTTCTTT	CASSHKDRNTEAFF
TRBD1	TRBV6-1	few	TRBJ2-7	TGTGCCAGCAGTGATCGCCCCGGGACAGGGGGCCCCTCCAGGAGCGGCGAGCAGTACTTC	CASSDRPGTGGPSRSGEQYF
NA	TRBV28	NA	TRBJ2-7	TGTGCCAGCGGGTCAATAGGACGTCGGGAGCAGTACTTC	CASGSIGRREQYF
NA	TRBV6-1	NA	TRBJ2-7	TGTGCCAGCAACCCAAATCAGTGGTACGAGCAGTACTTC	CASNPNQWYEQYF
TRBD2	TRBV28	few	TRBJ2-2	TGTGCCAGCAGCTCCGCCGGGGGGAGACGTAGGACCGGGGAGCTGTTTTTT	CASSSAGGRRRTGELFF
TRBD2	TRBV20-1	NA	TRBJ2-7	TGCAGTGCTTTCCCTCTAGCGGGAGGGAACGAGCAGTACTTC	CSAFPLAGGNEQYF
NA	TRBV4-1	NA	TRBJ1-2	TGCGCCAGCAGCCAAGTAGGACAGCTTCGGACGGGCTACACCTTC	CASSQVGQLRTGYTF
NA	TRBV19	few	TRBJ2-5	TGTGCCAGTAGCAGGGACATTCGTGTGGAGACCCAGTACTTC	CASSRDIRVETQYF